Here is one TCR beta chain with its context. The antigen is unknown. The CDR3 consists of 13 residues. The V and J ends lost 4 bases and 15 bases respectively, with 19 bases between them. Germline assignment: CDR1 SGHVS and CDR2 FNYEAQ. This specimen comes from a study of blood T cells in healthy people across ages. For every donor, a draw yielded 9.5 to 10 milliliters of peripheral blood. The study, taken as a whole, reports: Per million T cells, the diversity of TCR beta decreased roughly linearly as age advanced.

Primers used in a second PCR of roughly 6 to 11 cycles were a sample-barcoded 5' primer and a J-beta primer mix. Researchers report that a template-switch adaptor with 12 random nucleotides tagged each cDNA molecule. TCRdb called the 5' RACE reads again in MiXCR, with one record for every CDR3 protein. The data contain hundreds of thousands of distinct CDR3 sequences, roughly 43% of them singletons. The receptor comes from a woman aged 55 to 70 in good health. V usage is TRBV7-6 and J usage is TRBJ1-5; possible D gene TRBD1, 5 bases. The sequenced material came from blood. CDR3 DNA: TGTGCCAGCAGCTCCCAGGGCACAACTAAGTGGCATTTT. The encoded protein is CASSSQGTTKWHF.